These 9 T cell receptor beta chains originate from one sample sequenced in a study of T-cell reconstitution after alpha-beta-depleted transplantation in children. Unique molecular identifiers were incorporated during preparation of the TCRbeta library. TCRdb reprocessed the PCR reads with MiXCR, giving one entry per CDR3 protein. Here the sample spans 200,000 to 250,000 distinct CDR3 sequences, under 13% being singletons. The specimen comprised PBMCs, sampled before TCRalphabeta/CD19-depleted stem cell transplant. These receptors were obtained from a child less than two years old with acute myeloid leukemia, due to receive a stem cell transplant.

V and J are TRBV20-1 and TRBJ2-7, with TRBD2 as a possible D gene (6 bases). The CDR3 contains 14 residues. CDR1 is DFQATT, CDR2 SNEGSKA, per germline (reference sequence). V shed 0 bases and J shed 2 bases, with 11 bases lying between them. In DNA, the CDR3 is TGCAGTGCTAGAGACACGGGGGATACCTACGAGCAGTACTTC. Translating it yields CSARDTGDTYEQYF.

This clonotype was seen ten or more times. CDR3 DNA sequence: TGTGCCAGCAGTTTACTTCTTCAGGGGACCGGAGGCAATGAGCAGTTCTTC. Amino acids: CASSLLLQGTGGNEQFF. This chain connects TRBV12-3 or TRBV12-4 to TRBJ2-1, with D tentatively TRBD1 (6 bases). V was clipped by 2 bases and J by 6 bases, with 20 bases between them. CDR3 length equals 17 residues.

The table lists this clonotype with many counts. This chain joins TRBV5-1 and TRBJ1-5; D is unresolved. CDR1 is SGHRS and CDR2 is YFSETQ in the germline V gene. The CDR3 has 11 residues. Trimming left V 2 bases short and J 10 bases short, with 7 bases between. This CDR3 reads CASSLASPQHF. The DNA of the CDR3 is TGCGCCAGCAGCTTAGCCAGTCCCCAGCATTTT.

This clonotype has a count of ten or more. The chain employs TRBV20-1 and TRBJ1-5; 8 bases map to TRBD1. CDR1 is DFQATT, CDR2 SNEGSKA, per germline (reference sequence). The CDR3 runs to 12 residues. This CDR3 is CNSRGLGQPQHF. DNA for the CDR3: TGCAATTCCAGGGGGCTAGGGCAGCCCCAGCATTTT.

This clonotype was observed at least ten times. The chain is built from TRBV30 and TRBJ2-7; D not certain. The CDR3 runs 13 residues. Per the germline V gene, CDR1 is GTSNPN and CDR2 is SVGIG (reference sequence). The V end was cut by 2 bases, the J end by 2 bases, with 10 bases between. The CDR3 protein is CAWSPKQTYEQYF. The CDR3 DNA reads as TGTGCCTGGAGTCCCAAACAGACCTACGAGCAGTACTTC. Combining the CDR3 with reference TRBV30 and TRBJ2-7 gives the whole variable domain SQTIHQWPATLVQPVGSPLSLECTVEGTSNPNLYWYRQAAGRGLQLLFYSVGIGQISSEVPQNLSASRPQDRQFILSSKKLLLSDSGFYLCAWSPKQTYEQYFGPGTRLTVT.

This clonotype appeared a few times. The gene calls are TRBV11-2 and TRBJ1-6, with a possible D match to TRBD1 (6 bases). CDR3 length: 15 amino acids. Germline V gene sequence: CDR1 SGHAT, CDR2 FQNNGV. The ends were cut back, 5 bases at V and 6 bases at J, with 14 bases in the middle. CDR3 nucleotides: TGTGCCAGCAGCCCCCGCACAGGGCTTAATTCACCCCTCCACTTT. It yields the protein CASSPRTGLNSPLHF.

The CDR3 loop is CASMEQGVYTGELFF. The CDR3 region has the DNA TGTGCCAGCATGGAACAGGGGGTGTACACCGGGGAGCTGTTTTTT. The chain joins TRBV2 to TRBJ2-2; 8 bases match TRBD1. V trimming: 7 bases; J trimming: 3 bases; junction bases outside the gene matches: 7. CDR1 is SNHLY and CDR2 is FYNNEI in the germline V gene. The CDR3 loop spans 15 amino acids.

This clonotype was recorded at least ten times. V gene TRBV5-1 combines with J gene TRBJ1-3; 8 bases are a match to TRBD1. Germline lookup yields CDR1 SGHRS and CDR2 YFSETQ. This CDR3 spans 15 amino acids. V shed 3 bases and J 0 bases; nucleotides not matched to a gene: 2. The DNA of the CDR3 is TGCGCCAGCAGCTGGACAGGGTCCTCTGGAAACACCATATATTTT. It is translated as CASSWTGSSGNTIYF.

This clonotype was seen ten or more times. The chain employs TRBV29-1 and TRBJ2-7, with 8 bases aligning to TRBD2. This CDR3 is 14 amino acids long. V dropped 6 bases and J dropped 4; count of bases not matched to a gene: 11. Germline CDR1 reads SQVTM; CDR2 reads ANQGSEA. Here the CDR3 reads CSVAGSGSYYEQYF. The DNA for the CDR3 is TGCAGCGTCGCAGGCAGCGGGAGTTATTACGAGCAGTACTTC.